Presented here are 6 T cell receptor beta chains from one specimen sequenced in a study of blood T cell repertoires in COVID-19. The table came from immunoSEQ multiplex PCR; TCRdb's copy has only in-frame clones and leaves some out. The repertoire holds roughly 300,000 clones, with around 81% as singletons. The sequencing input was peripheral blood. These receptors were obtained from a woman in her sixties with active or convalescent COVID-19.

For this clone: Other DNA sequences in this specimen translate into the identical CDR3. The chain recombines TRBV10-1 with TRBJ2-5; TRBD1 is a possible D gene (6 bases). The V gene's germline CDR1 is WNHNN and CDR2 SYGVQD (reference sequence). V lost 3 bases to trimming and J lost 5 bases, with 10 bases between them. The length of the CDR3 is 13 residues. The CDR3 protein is CASSEAGEETQYF. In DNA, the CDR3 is TGCGCCAGCAGTGAAGCAGGGGAGGAGACCCAGTACTTC.

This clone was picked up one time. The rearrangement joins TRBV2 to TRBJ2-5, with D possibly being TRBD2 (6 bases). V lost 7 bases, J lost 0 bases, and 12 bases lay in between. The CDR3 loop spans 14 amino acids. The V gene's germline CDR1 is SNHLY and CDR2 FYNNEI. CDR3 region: CASKNRDYQETQYF. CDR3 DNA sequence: TGTGCCAGCAAAAACCGGGACTACCAAGAGACCCAGTACTTC.

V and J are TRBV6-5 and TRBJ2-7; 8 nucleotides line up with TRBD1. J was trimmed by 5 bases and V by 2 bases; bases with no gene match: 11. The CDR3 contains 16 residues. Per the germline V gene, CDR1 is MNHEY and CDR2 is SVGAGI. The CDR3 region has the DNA TGTGCCAGCAGTTACAGAGGGACAGGCTACCTCCACGAGCAGTACTTC. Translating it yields CASSYRGTGYLHEQYF.

CDR3 bases: TGTGCCAGCAGACCTACTAAGGGACAGGGTTATGGCTACACCTTC. It codes for CASRPTKGQGYGYTF. This chain links TRBV3-1 (or the pseudogene TRBV3-2) with TRBJ1-2; the match to TRBD1 covers 9 bases. J lost 5 bases, V lost 6 bases, and 10 bases had no gene match. This CDR3 is 15 amino acids long. CDR1 LGHDT and CDR2 YNNKEL come from the germline V gene (reference sequence).

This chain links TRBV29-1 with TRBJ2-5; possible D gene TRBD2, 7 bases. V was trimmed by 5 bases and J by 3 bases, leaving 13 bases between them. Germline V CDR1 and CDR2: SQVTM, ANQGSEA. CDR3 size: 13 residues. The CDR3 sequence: CSVTLGGEETQYF. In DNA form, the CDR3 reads TGCAGCGTTACCTTAGGGGGGGAAGAGACCCAGTACTTC. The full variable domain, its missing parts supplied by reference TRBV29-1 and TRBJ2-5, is SAVISQKPSRDICQRGTSLTIQCQVDSQVTMMFWYRQQPGQSLTLIATANQGSEATYESGFVIDKFPISRPNLTFSTLTVSNMSPEDSSIYLCSVTLGGEETQYFGPGTRLLVL.

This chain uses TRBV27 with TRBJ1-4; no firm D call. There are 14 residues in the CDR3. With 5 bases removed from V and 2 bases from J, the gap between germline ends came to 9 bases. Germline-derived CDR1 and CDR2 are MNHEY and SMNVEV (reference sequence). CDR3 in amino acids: CASSLRNTNEKLFF. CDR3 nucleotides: TGTGCCAGCAGTCTCAGGAATACTAATGAAAAACTGTTTTTT.